These 13 T cell receptor beta chains originate from one sample sequenced in a study of cytomegalovirus exposure and HLA in healthy donors. The PCR was carried out with 60 Vbeta primers and 13 Jbeta primers. The data were produced by immunoSEQ multiplex PCR, yet TCRdb's version contains in-frame clones alone and is incomplete. The repertoire holds about 160,000 clones, around three quarters seen once, with roughly 1.4% in the top ten. The sequenced sample consisted of PBMCs. These receptors came from a man in his forties or fifties in good health and CMV-seronegative.

J is TRBJ2-1 and V is TRBV9, with 10 bases lining up with TRBD2. This CDR3 region has 15 residues. J lost 6 bases, V lost 0 bases, and 3 bases had no gene match. Per the germline V gene, CDR1 is SGDLS and CDR2 is YYNGEE. The CDR3 region is CASSVESSGSNEQFF. In DNA, the CDR3 is TGTGCCAGCAGCGTAGAGTCTAGCGGGAGCAATGAGCAGTTCTTC.

In its sample, this clone was seen a few times. This CDR3 is CASSANRDTDTQYF. The CDR3 DNA reads TGTGCCAGCAGTGCTAACAGAGACACAGATACGCAGTATTTT. The chain couples TRBV2 to TRBJ2-3, with no clear D. Germline values: CDR1 SNHLY, CDR2 FYNNEI. The length of the CDR3 is 14 residues. Trimming left V 4 bases short and J 2 bases short, with 10 bases between.

This clone occurred a few times. This chain uses TRBV30 with TRBJ1-1; no definite D call. V was trimmed by 4 bases and J by 11 bases, leaving 11 bases between them. Germline CDR1 is GTSNPN and CDR2 is SVGIG (reference sequence). This CDR3 has 10 residues. DNA for the CDR3: TGTGCCTGGATGGCAAGGGAGGCTTTCTTT. Its protein is CAWMAREAFF.

The CDR3 here is CASSGGQGAYEQYF. CDR3 DNA: TGTGCCAGCAGTGGGGGGCAGGGGGCCTACGAGCAGTACTTC. The chain is built from TRBV28 and TRBJ2-7; tentative D call: TRBD1 (7 bases). Trimming removed 5 bases from V and 2 bases from J, with 13 bases in between. The CDR3 loop spans 14 amino acids. Per germline, CDR1 MDHEN and CDR2 SYDVKM.

This clone was detected only a few times. The chain combines TRBV7-2 with TRBJ2-1; 11 positions agree with TRBD2. The junction had 6 bases not matched to a gene; V was cut back by 5 bases and J by 6 bases. This CDR3 is 15 amino acids long. Germline V gene lookup returns CDR1 SGHTA and CDR2 FQGNSA. This chain's CDR3 is CASSALAGAPNEQFF. CDR3 DNA: TGTGCCAGCAGCGCACTAGCGGGAGCCCCCAATGAGCAGTTCTTC.

J is TRBJ1-1 and V is TRBV5-1; no firm D call. Germline assignment: CDR1 SGHRS and CDR2 YFSETQ. This CDR3 region has 15 residues. The V gene lost 0 bases and the J gene lost 3 bases, with 12 bases spanning the gap. The CDR3 is CASSLVPGEYTEAFF. The CDR3 coding sequence is TGCGCCAGCAGCTTGGTTCCCGGGGAGTACACTGAAGCTTTCTTT.

The V call is TRBV18, the J call TRBJ1-2; D not resolved. This CDR3 contains 13 residues. The V gene lost 3 bases and the J gene lost 4 bases, with 9 bases spanning the gap. In germline, CDR1 is KGHSH, CDR2 LQKENI. CDR3 region: CASSPAVLYGYTF. The CDR3 nucleotides read TGTGCCAGCTCACCGGCAGTCCTCTATGGCTACACCTTC.

As concerns this clone: The same CDR3 can be traced to other DNA sequences in this sample. The gene calls are TRBV11-2 and TRBJ2-7; 7 bases are a match to TRBD2. The CDR3 is 14 amino acids. J gave up 4 bases and V 5 bases, and 8 bases lay outside the gene matches. The germline V gene has CDR1 SGHAT and CDR2 FQNNGV. CDR3 coding DNA: TGTGCCAGCAGCAGTCCGGGACTACGTTACGAGCAGTACTTC. Translation: CASSSPGLRYEQYF.

The rearrangement links TRBV4-2 to TRBJ1-5; a possible D gene is TRBD1 (6 bases). V was pared by 0 bases and J by 4 bases, with 10 bases between. The CDR3 consists of 15 residues. Per the germline V gene, CDR1 is LGHNA and CDR2 is YNFKEQ. CDR3 bases: TGTGCCAGCAGCCAAGATCAGAGGGGGAATCAGCCCCAGCATTTT. Its translation is CASSQDQRGNQPQHF.

The V and J genes are TRBV14 and TRBJ2-5, with 14 bases fitting TRBD2. Germline V gene lookup returns CDR1 SGHDN and CDR2 FVKESK. Unmatched junction bases numbered 6, after V lost 5 bases and J lost 4 bases. The length of the CDR3 is 16 residues. This chain's CDR3 is CASSKVGLAGGETQYF. The CDR3 DNA reads TGTGCCAGCAGCAAAGTAGGACTAGCGGGAGGAGAGACCCAGTACTTC.

The rearrangement uses TRBV15 and TRBJ1-2; the D gene is possibly TRBD1 (5 bases). The germline gives CDR1 LNHNV, CDR2 YYDKDF (reference sequence). The CDR3 consists of 16 residues. Trimming shortened V by 0 bases and J by 7 bases, and 18 bases separated the two germline ends. Written as DNA, the CDR3 is TGTGCCACCAGCAGAGATTCGACAGACCCCGTAGGTGGCTACACCTTC. Its translation is CATSRDSTDPVGGYTF.

The sample holds one count of this clone. The V call is TRBV5-5, the J call TRBJ2-1; 11 nucleotides match TRBD2. Germline loops: CDR1 SGHKS, CDR2 YYEKEE (reference sequence). V was pared by 4 bases and J by 13 bases, with 7 bases of the junction left unmatched. The CDR3 is 13 residues long. CDR3 sequence: CASSQLAGENQFF. CDR3 sequence (DNA): TGTGCCAGCAGCCAACTAGCGGGAGAGAACCAGTTCTTC.

This chain uses TRBV6-1 with TRBJ2-1; D not certain. The CDR3 loop spans 14 amino acids. Per germline, CDR1 MNHNS and CDR2 SASEGT. V was shortened by 5 bases and J by 0 bases, with 8 bases between the two germline ends. This CDR3 is CASSPGLSYNEQFF. The CDR3 bases are TGTGCCAGCAGTCCAGGCCTCTCCTACAATGAGCAGTTCTTC.